A single sample gave rise to the 17 T cell receptor beta chains below, sequenced in a study of blood T cell repertoires in COVID-19. Sequenced by immunoSEQ multiplex PCR; TCRdb stores in-frame clones only, minus some. In the table there are about 80,000 clones, around nine tenths of which are singletons. The sequenced sample consisted of peripheral blood. The receptors were gathered from a man younger than 45 with acute or convalescent COVID-19.

There are many counts of this clone. The chain is built from TRBV9 and TRBJ2-7; weak D call: TRBD1 (6 bases). The CDR3 has 13 residues. With 3 bases removed from V and 1 base from J, the gap between germline ends came to 8 bases. CDR1 is SGDLS and CDR2 is YYNGEE in the germline V gene. This CDR3 reads CASSGTASYEQYF. The CDR3 DNA reads TGTGCCAGCAGCGGGACAGCTTCCTACGAGCAGTACTTC. The complete variable domain, with remaining parts taken from reference TRBV9 and TRBJ2-7, reads DSGVTQTPKHLITATGQRVTLRCSPRSGDLSVYWYQQSLDQGLQFLIQYYNGEERAKGNILERFSAQQFPDLHSELNLSSLELGDSALYFCASSGTASYEQYFGPGTRLTVT.

The chain employs TRBV19 and TRBJ1-2; D not certain. The V gene's germline CDR1 is LNHDA and CDR2 SQIVND (reference sequence). The CDR3 loop spans 16 amino acids. Trimming shortened V by 5 bases and J by 2 bases, and 18 bases separated the two germline ends. The CDR3 DNA reads as TGTGCCAGTAGTCGCAGGTCTGAAAGCCGGAACTATGGCTACACCTTC. Protein sequence: CASSRRSESRNYGYTF.

The chain combines TRBV15 with TRBJ1-1; TRBD1 aligns across 8 bases. Germline values: CDR1 LNHNV, CDR2 YYDKDF (reference sequence). J gave up 4 bases and V 5 bases, and 3 bases lay outside the gene matches. The CDR3 has 13 amino acids. The CDR3 DNA sequence: TGTGCCACCAGCCAGGGGGCAGTCACTGAAGCTTTCTTT. It yields the protein CATSQGAVTEAFF.

J is TRBJ2-3 and V is TRBV11-2; the D gene is possibly TRBD1 (5 bases). CDR3 size: 15 residues. Germline CDR1 SGHAT, CDR2 FQNNGV. Deletions cut 1 base from V and 3 bases from J, with 11 bases between. In DNA form, the CDR3 reads TGTGCCAGCAGCTTAGGCAGGGTGATTACAGATACGCAGTATTTT. Amino acids: CASSLGRVITDTQYF.

In its sample, this clone was seen many times. The CDR3: CASSLGRSGGLFF. CDR3 nucleotide sequence: TGCGCCAGCAGCTTGGGACGATCGGGAGGACTGTTTTTT. The J gene is TRBJ1-4, the V gene TRBV5-1; no clear D gene. V was cut by 0 bases and J by 13 bases, with 13 bases left in between. Germline lookup yields CDR1 SGHRS and CDR2 YFSETQ. This CDR3 contains 13 residues.

This rearrangement joins TRBV6-2 or TRBV6-3 to TRBJ2-7, with TRBD1 matching 8 bases. The germline gives CDR1 MNHEY, CDR2 SVGEGT. There are 16 residues in the CDR3. V gave up 0 bases and J gave up 3 bases; unmatched junction bases: 7. The CDR3 reads CASSYSIVTGVYEQYF. Written as DNA, the CDR3 is TGTGCCAGCAGTTACTCGATAGTGACAGGGGTCTACGAGCAGTACTTC.

The rearrangement uses TRBV7-9 and TRBJ2-1; TRBD1 aligns across 7 bases. This CDR3 comprises 17 residues. Germline V gene data show CDR1 as SEHNR and CDR2 as FQNEAQ (reference sequence). After removal of 5 bases from V and 2 bases from J, the junction contained 12 bases not matched to a gene. CDR3 DNA: TGTGCCAGCAGCCCGAAACTAACAGGGGACACCTACAATGAGCAGTTCTTC. Amino acid sequence: CASSPKLTGDTYNEQFF.

This chain connects TRBV2 to TRBJ2-7, with D possibly being TRBD1 (5 bases). The CDR3 contains 14 residues. Deletions cut 1 base from V and 4 bases from J, with 11 bases between. CDR1 SNHLY and CDR2 FYNNEI come from the germline V gene. DNA for the CDR3: TGTGCCAGCAGTGAAGGTCAGGGTAGGTACGAGCAGTACTTC. It encodes CASSEGQGRYEQYF.

The V gene is TRBV5-4, the J gene TRBJ2-5; D is possibly TRBD2 (5 bases). This CDR3 comprises 12 residues. The V gene's germline CDR1 is SGHNT and CDR2 YYREEE (reference sequence). V was shortened by 4 bases and J by 5 bases, with 9 bases between the two germline ends. CDR3 region: CASSEPSETQYF. CDR3 coding DNA: TGTGCCAGCAGCGAACCTAGCGAGACCCAGTACTTC.

CDR3 coding DNA: TGTGCCATCAGTGAGTCGAGCGCCCAGGGGATCTATGGCTACACCTTC. Translated, it gives CAISESSAQGIYGYTF. The chain combines TRBV10-3 with TRBJ1-2, with a possible D match to TRBD1 (6 bases). CDR3 size: 16 residues. The V end lost 0 bases, the J end lost 4 bases, and 15 bases lay between the germline ends. CDR1 and CDR2 from the germline V gene are ENHRY and SYGVKD.

The chain uses TRBV6-5 and TRBJ2-1; 7 nucleotides match TRBD2. From germline, CDR1 is MNHEY and CDR2 SVGAGI. This CDR3 is built from 14 residues. V lost 8 bases and J lost 0; bases outside the gene matches: 4. CDR3 amino acids: CASGGLRSYNEQFF. In DNA form, the CDR3 reads TGTGCCAGCGGGGGACTACGCTCCTACAATGAGCAGTTCTTC.

V and J are TRBV5-1 and TRBJ2-7, with TRBD1 matching over 9 bases. Germline CDR1 and CDR2: SGHRS and YFSETQ. J was trimmed by 5 bases and V by 3 bases; bases with no gene match: 3. The CDR3 runs 13 residues. CDR3 nucleotide sequence: TGCGCCAGCAGCTGGAGGACAGGGGACGAGCAGTACTTC. This codes for CASSWRTGDEQYF. The full variable domain, in which reference TRBV5-1 and TRBJ2-7 provide the parts outside the CDR3, is KAGVTQTPRYLIKTRGQQVTLSCSPISGHRSVSWYQQTPGQGLQFLFEYFSETQRNKGNFPGRFSGRQFSNSRSEMNVSTLELGDSALYLCASSWRTGDEQYFGPGTRLTVT.

The chain employs TRBV30 and TRBJ1-4; D unclear. This CDR3 has 13 amino acids. V was trimmed by 3 bases and J by 5 bases, leaving 10 bases between them. Germline-derived CDR1 and CDR2 are GTSNPN and SVGIG (reference sequence). CDR3 amino acids: CAWRRFPNEKLFF. The CDR3 DNA reads as TGTGCCTGGAGGAGGTTTCCCAATGAAAAACTGTTTTTT.

This sequence joins TRBV5-1 and TRBJ1-1; D uncertain. The CDR3 covers 14 residues. Germline loops: CDR1 SGHRS, CDR2 YFSETQ. The ends were cut back, 4 bases at V and 2 bases at J, with 12 bases in the middle. The CDR3 spells CASSAGNSNTEAFF. CDR3 nucleotides: TGCGCCAGCAGCGCCGGGAACTCAAACACTGAAGCTTTCTTT.

J is TRBJ2-7 and V is TRBV7-2, with D possibly being TRBD2 (5 bases). The V end was cut by 5 bases, the J end by 5 bases, with 19 bases between. Germline V lookup: CDR1 SGHTA, CDR2 FQGNSA. The CDR3 runs to 15 residues. CDR3 loop: CASSIDYGVPNEQYF. For the CDR3, the DNA is TGTGCCAGCAGCATCGACTACGGGGTCCCGAACGAGCAGTACTTC.

This clone was observed once. V is TRBV6-2 or TRBV6-3 and J is TRBJ2-7; TRBD1 agrees at 7 bases. Looked up from germline, CDR1 is MNHEY and CDR2 is SVGEGT. V gave up 0 bases and J gave up 2 bases; unmatched junction bases: 1. CDR3 length: 14 amino acids. CDR3 region: CASSYSTGPYEQYF. The CDR3 DNA is TGTGCCAGCAGTTACTCGACAGGGCCCTACGAGCAGTACTTC.

For the CDR3, the DNA is TGTGCCAGCAGGCGGGGATACAATGAGCAGTTCTTC. Translating gives CASRRGYNEQFF. This chain joins TRBV7-9 and TRBJ2-1; tentatively, D is TRBD2 (6 bases). The CDR3 is made up of 12 amino acids. The germline V and J ends were trimmed by 6 bases and 4 bases, with 7 bases remaining between them. Germline V lookup: CDR1 SEHNR, CDR2 FQNEAQ (reference sequence).